Given below is one T cell receptor (beta chain) in context. This specimen belongs to a study of control samples from healthy donors and cancer patients. Assay used: immunoSEQ multiplex PCR; TCRdb lists only in-frame clones, some missing. The sample gives under 150,000 clones, 85% to 90% of which show up once; approximately 2.2% is in the top ten. V dropped 5 bases and J dropped 0 bases, with 5 bases sitting between them. The CDR3 contains 12 residues. CDR1 and CDR2 (germline): SGHRS, YFSETQ. The chain has TRBV5-1 and TRBJ1-2; D is uncertain. Sequenced: blood. The receptor comes from a woman aged 70 to 79 in good health. The CDR3 is CASRFANYGYTF. The DNA of the CDR3 is TGCGCCAGCAGATTCGCTAACTATGGCTACACCTTC.